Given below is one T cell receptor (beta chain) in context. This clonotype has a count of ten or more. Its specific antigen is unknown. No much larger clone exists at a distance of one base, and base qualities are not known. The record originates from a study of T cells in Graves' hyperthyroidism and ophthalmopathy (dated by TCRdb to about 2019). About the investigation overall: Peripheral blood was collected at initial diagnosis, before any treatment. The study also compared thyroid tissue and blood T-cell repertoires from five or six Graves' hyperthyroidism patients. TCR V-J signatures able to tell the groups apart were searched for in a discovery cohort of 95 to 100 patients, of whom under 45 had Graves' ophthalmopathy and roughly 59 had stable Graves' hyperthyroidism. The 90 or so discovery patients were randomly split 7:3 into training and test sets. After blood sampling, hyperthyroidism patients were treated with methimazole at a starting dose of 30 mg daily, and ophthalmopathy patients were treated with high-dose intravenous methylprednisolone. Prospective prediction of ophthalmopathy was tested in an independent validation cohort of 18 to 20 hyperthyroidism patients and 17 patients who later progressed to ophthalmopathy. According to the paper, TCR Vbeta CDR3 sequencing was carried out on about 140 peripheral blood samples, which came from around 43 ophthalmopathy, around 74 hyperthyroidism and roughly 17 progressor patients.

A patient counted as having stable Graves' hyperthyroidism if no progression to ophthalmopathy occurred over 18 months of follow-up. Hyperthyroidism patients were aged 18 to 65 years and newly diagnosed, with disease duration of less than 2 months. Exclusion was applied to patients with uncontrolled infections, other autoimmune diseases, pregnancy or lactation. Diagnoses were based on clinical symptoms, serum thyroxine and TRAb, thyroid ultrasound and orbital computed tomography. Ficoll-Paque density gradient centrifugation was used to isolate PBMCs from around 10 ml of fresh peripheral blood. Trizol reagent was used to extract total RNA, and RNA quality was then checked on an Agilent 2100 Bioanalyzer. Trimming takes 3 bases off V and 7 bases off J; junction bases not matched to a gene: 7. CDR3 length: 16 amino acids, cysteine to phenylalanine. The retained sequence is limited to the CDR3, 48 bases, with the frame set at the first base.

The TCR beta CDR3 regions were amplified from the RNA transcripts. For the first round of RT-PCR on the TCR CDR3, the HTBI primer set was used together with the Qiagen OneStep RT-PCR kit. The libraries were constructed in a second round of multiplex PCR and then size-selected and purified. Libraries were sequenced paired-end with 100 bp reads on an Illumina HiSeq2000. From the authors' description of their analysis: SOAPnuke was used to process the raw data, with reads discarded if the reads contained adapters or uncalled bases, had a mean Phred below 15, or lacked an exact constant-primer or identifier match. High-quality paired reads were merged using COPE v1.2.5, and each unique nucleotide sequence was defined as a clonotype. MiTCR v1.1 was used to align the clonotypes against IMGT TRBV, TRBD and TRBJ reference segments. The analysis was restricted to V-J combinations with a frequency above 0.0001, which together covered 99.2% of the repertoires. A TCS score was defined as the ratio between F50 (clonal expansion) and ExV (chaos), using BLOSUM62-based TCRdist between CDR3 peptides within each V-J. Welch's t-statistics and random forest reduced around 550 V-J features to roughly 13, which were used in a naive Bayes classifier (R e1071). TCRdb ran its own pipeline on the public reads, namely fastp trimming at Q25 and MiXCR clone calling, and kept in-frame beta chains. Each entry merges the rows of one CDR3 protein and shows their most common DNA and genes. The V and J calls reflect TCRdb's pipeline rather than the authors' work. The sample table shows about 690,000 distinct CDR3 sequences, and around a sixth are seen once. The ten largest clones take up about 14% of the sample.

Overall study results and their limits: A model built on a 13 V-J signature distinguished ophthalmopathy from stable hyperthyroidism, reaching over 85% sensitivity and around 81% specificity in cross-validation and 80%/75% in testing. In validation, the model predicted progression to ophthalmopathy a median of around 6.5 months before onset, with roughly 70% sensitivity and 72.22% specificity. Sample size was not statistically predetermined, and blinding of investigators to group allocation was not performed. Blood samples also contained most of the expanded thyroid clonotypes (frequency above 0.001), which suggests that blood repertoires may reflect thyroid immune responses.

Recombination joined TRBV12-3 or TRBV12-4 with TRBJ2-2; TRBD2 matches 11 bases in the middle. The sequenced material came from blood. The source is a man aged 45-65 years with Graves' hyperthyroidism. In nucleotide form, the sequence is TGTGCCAGCAGTTTTCGTAGCGGGAGGGCCCTCGGGGAGCTGTTTTTT. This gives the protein CASSFRSGRALGELFF.